Below are 2 T cell receptor beta chains sequenced from a single sample in a study of shared clonotypes between healthy human individuals. Some clones are missing from TCRdb's copy, which holds only in-frame ones; the method was immunoSEQ multiplex PCR. In the table there are some 2.1 million clones, about 95% of which are singletons. Terminally differentiated effector memory CD45RA+ cells were left out of the naive CD8 fraction, which was CD45RO-negative and positively selected for CCR7. Input material: naive CD8+ T cells sorted from blood. Receptor source: a man aged 18-30 years in good health.

The V and J genes are TRBV19 and TRBJ2-7; D remains unclear. V shed 3 bases and J shed 3 bases, with 9 bases lying between them. This CDR3 spans 13 amino acids. Germline values: CDR1 LNHDA, CDR2 SQIVND (reference sequence). The CDR3 DNA reads as TGTGCCAGTAGTATTTCGGAGAACTACGAGCAGTACTTC. This gives the protein CASSISENYEQYF. The full variable domain, completed using reference TRBV19 and TRBJ2-7, is DGGITQSPKYLFRKEGQNVTLSCEQNLNHDAMYWYRQDPGQGLRLIYYSQIVNDFQKGDIAEGYSVSREKKESFPLTVTSAQKNPTAFYLCASSISENYEQYFGPGTRLTVT.

With regard to this clone: Distinct nucleotide sequences in the sample also encode this CDR3. The rearrangement joins TRBV30 to TRBJ1-1; D remains unclear. This CDR3 comprises 13 residues. Germline CDR1 GTSNPN, CDR2 SVGIG (reference sequence). Trimming cost V 0 bases and J 0 bases, with 5 bases left between them. Here the CDR3 DNA reads TGTGCCTGGAGTGTACAAATGAACACTGAAGCTTTCTTT. Protein sequence: CAWSVQMNTEAFF.